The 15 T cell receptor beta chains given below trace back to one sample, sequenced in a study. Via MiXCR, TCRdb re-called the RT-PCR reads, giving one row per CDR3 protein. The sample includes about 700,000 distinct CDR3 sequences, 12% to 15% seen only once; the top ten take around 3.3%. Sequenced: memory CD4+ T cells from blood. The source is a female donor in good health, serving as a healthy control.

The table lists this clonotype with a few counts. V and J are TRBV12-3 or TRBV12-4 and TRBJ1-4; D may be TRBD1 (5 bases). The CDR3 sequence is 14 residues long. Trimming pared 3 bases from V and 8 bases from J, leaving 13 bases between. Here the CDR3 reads CASSFGTGGEKLFF. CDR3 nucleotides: TGTGCCAGCAGTTTCGGTACAGGCGGGGAAAAACTGTTTTTT.

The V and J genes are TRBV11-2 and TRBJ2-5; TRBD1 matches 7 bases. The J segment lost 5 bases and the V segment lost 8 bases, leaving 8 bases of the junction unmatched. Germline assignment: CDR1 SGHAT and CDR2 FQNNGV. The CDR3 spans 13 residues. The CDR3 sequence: CASRTGVGETQYF. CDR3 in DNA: TGTGCCAGCCGTACAGGGGTTGGCGAGACCCAGTACTTC.

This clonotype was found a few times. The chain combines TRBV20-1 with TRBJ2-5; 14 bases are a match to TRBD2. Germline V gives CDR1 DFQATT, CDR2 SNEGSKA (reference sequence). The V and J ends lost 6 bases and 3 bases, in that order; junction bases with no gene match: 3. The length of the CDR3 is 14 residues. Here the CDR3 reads CSARGLAGEETQYF. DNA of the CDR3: TGCAGTGCCAGGGGACTAGCGGGGGAAGAGACCCAGTACTTC.

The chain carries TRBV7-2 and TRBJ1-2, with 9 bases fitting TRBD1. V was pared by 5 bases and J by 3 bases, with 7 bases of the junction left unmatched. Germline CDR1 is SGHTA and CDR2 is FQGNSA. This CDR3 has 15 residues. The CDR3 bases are TGTGCCAGCAGCACCGGACAGGGGAACTACTATGGCTACACCTTC. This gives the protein CASSTGQGNYYGYTF.

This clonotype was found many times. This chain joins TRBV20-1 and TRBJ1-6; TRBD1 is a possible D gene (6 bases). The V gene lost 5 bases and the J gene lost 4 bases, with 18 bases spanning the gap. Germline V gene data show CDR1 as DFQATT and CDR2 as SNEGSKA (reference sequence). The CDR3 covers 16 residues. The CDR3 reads CSAPRAGAGYNSPLHF. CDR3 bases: TGCAGTGCTCCCCGGGCAGGGGCAGGATATAATTCACCCCTCCACTTT.

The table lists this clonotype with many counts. CDR3 coding DNA: TGCGCCAGCAGCGATAGCGGGAGTTTCAATGAGCAGTTCTTC. This codes for CASSDSGSFNEQFF. The rearrangement uses TRBV5-1 and TRBJ2-1; 9 nucleotides align to TRBD2. The V gene's germline CDR1 is SGHRS and CDR2 YFSETQ. CDR3 length: 14 residues. After removal of 4 bases from V and 6 bases from J, the junction contained 5 bases not matched to a gene.

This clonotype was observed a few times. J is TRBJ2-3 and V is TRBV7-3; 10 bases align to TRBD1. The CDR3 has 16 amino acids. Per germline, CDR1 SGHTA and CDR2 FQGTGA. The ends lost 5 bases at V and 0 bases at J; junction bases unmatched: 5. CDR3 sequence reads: CASSPWDRGSTDTQYF. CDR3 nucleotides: TGTGCCAGCAGCCCATGGGACAGGGGTAGCACAGATACGCAGTATTTT.

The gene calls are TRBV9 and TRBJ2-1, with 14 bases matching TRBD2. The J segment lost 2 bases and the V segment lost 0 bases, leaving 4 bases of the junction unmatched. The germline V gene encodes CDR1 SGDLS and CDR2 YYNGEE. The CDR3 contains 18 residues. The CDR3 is CASSVGTSGRTTYNEQFF. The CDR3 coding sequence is TGTGCCAGCAGCGTAGGGACTAGCGGGAGGACTACCTACAATGAGCAGTTCTTC.

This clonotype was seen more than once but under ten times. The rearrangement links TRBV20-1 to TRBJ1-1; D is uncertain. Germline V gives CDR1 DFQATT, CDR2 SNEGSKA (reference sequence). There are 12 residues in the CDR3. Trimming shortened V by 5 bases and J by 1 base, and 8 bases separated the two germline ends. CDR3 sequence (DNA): TGCAGTGCTCTCCGACAGAACACTGAAGCTTTCTTT. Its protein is CSALRQNTEAFF.

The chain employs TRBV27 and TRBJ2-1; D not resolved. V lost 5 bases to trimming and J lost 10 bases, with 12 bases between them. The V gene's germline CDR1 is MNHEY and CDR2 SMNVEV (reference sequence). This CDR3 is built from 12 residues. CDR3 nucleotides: TGTGCCAGCAGTGCTAACAGCTACGAGCAGTTCTTC. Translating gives CASSANSYEQFF.

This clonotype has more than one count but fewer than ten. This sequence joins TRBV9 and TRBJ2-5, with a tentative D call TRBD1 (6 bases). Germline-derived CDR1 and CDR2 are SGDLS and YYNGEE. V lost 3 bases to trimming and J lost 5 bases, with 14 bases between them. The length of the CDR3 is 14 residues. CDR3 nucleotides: TGTGCCAGCAGCGCACAGGGAGATTGGGAGACCCAGTACTTC. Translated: CASSAQGDWETQYF.

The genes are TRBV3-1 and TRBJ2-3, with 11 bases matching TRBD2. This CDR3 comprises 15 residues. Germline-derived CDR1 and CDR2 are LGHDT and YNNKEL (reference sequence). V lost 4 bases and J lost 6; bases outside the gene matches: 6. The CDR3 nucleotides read TGTGCCAGCAGCCGACTAGCGGGACATCTCGATACGCAGTATTTT. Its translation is CASSRLAGHLDTQYF.

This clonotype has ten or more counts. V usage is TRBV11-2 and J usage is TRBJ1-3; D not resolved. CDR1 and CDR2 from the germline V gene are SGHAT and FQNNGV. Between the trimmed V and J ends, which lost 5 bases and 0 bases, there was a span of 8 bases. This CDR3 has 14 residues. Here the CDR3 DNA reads TGTGCCAGCAGCAAAGGGCTCTCTGGAAACACCATATATTTT. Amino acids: CASSKGLSGNTIYF.

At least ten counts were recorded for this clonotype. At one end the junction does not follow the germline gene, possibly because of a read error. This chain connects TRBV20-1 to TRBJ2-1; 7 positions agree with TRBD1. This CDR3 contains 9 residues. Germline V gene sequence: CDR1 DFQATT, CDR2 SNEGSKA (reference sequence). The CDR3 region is CSVRQGEFF. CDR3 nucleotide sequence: TGCAGTGTTAGACAGGGAGAGTTCTTC.

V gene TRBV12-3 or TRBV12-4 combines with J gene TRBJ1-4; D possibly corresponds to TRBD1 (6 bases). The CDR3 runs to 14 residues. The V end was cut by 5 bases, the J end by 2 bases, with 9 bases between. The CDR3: CASSHRVTNEKLFF. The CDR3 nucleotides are TGTGCCAGCAGTCACAGGGTTACTAATGAAAAACTGTTTTTT.